This TCR beta chain was identified during a study of shared clonotypes between healthy human individuals. Using immunoSEQ multiplex PCR, the repertoire was profiled, and TCRdb retains in-frame clones only, with some absent. The sample yields 600,000 to 800,000 clones, 72% seen once. Details on this clone: What it binds is not known.

The study drew its donors from healthy HIV-negative adults without recent acute infections or vaccinations. Adult Caucasians living in Nashville, Tennessee made up all of the donors. General study points: When naive CD4 clonotypes were compared across a few donors, approximately 5% were shared. Rarefaction demonstrated incomplete sorted-subset sequencing despite large depth.

This sequence was found in a woman in her twenties or thirties in good health. Sequencing was carried out using memory CD4+ T cells sorted from blood. Subset noted: CD45RA-negative fraction.

The CDR3 bases are TGCGCCAGCAGCCAACCGAATAGGGGAAGGTACACTGAAGCTTTCTTT. Amino acids: CASSQPNRGRYTEAFF. The chain combines TRBV4-1 with TRBJ1-1, with D possibly matching TRBD1 (5 bases). From germline, CDR1 is MGHRA and CDR2 YSYEKL. V lost 2 bases to trimming and J lost 3 bases, with 16 bases between them. CDR3 length: 16 residues.